This T cell receptor (beta chain) was sequenced during a study of CD8 T cells in ankylosing spondylitis. Study-wide results and limits: Significantly higher representation of disease-linked clones was reported for matched ankylosing spondylitis synovial fluid.

MiXCR was run by TCRdb on the 5' RACE reads, yielding one entry per CDR3 protein. The sample has 200,000 to 300,000 distinct CDR3 sequences, about 24% seen once; the top ten hold around 0.58%. Trimming cost V 8 bases and J 0 bases, with 14 bases left between them. The CDR3 spans 14 residues. CDR1 is MNHNS and CDR2 is SASEGT in the germline V gene. Note on this clonotype: The target antigen is unknown.

The material sequenced was blood, either unsorted or a sorted T cell fraction (not recorded which). The clonotype comes from a male donor with ankylosing spondylitis or in good health (not recorded which). The chain carries TRBV6-1 and TRBJ2-7; D may be TRBD2 (6 bases). For the CDR3, the DNA is TGTGCCAGCCTCTTGGACGGGAGCTCCTACGAGCAGTACTTC. Translating it yields CASLLDGSSYEQYF.